The 28 T cell receptor beta chains below were found in one sample sequenced in a study of T-cell reconstitution after alpha-beta-depleted transplantation in children. Unique molecular identifiers were incorporated during preparation of the TCRbeta library. TCRdb fed the PCR reads into MiXCR, producing one record per CDR3 protein. Among about 300,000 distinct CDR3 sequences listed, over 9.5% were seen once. The sample here was PBMCs, taken before TCRalphabeta/CD19-depleted stem cell transplant. Receptors were obtained from a boy less than two years old with acute myeloid leukemia, due to receive a stem cell transplant.

This clonotype was seen at least ten times. The genes are TRBV29-1 and TRBJ2-3; the match to TRBD1 covers 10 bases. The J segment lost 5 bases and the V segment lost 2 bases, leaving 7 bases of the junction unmatched. The CDR3 length is 15 residues. Germline CDR1 reads SQVTM; CDR2 reads ANQGSEA. The CDR3 DNA sequence: TGCAGCGTTGAAAAAGACAGGGGGCTAGGAGATACGCAGTATTTT. Protein: CSVEKDRGLGDTQYF.

This clonotype was detected ten times or more. The V call is TRBV12-3 or TRBV12-4, the J call TRBJ2-3, with TRBD1 matching over 10 bases. J was trimmed by 2 bases and V by 2 bases; bases with no gene match: 1. This CDR3 region has 15 residues. CDR3 DNA: TGTGCCAGCAGTTTAAGACAGGGGGCCACAGATACGCAGTATTTT. This gives the protein CASSLRQGATDTQYF.

Ten or more counts support this clonotype. CDR3 region: CASSPYSDRGGYEQYF. In DNA form, the CDR3 reads TGTGCCAGCAGTCCCTATTCGGACAGGGGTGGCTACGAGCAGTACTTC. This chain joins TRBV27 and TRBJ2-7, with TRBD1 matching over 9 bases. CDR1 is MNHEY and CDR2 is SMNVEV in the germline V gene (reference sequence). This CDR3 region has 16 residues. V lost 5 bases to trimming and J lost 3 bases; unmatched junction nucleotides: 11.

This clonotype was observed many times. The chain joins TRBV29-1 to TRBJ2-1; D not certain. Germline V gene sequence: CDR1 SQVTM, CDR2 ANQGSEA. The CDR3 covers 13 residues. The CDR3 nucleotides read TGCAGGGTCGCGGCCGGGCCCTACAATGAGCAGTTCTTC. Translation: CRVAAGPYNEQFF.

At least ten counts were recorded for this clonotype. This sequence joins TRBV12-3 or TRBV12-4 and TRBJ2-1; possible D gene TRBD2, 6 bases. Trimming removed 4 bases from V and 5 bases from J, with 9 bases in between. CDR3 length: 13 residues. Here the CDR3 reads CASSSGLNNEQFF. Here the CDR3 DNA reads TGTGCCAGCAGTTCCGGACTAAACAATGAGCAGTTCTTC.

This clonotype was seen repeatedly, ten times or more. The gene calls are TRBV7-9 and TRBJ2-5; TRBD1 might be the D (6 bases). V lost 3 bases and J 0 bases, leaving 8 bases between the germline ends. The germline CDR1 and CDR2 sequences are SEHNR and FQNEAQ (reference sequence). CDR3 size: 14 residues. As DNA, the CDR3 is TGTGCCAGCAGCTTGTACAGGGACCAAGAGACCCAGTACTTC. Amino acids: CASSLYRDQETQYF.

This clonotype was seen a few times. This chain connects TRBV19 to TRBJ2-2, with 7 bases aligning to TRBD1. This CDR3 is 17 amino acids long. V shed 3 bases, J shed 3 bases, and the junction held 10 bases outside the gene matches. Germline CDR1 is LNHDA and CDR2 is SQIVND (reference sequence). CDR3 amino acids: CASSMRSTGRYTGELFF. DNA for the CDR3: TGTGCCAGTAGTATGCGTTCGACAGGGCGATACACCGGGGAGCTGTTTTTT.

This clonotype was recorded many times. The chain combines TRBV20-1 with TRBJ2-1, with D possibly TRBD1 on 6 matching bases. Per the germline V gene, CDR1 is DFQATT and CDR2 is SNEGSKA (reference sequence). Trimming took 0 bases from V and 6 from J, leaving 12 bases between them. CDR3 length: 14 amino acids. CDR3 in DNA: TGCAGTGCTAGAGATCTGATCAGGGGCAATGAGCAGTTCTTC. This gives the protein CSARDLIRGNEQFF.

This clonotype was seen many times. The chain combines TRBV5-1 with TRBJ2-1; D uncertain. The CDR3 is made up of 13 amino acids. Trimming cost V 1 base and J 4 bases, with 6 bases left between them. Germline V gives CDR1 SGHRS, CDR2 YFSETQ. The CDR3, as DNA: TGCGCCAGCAGCTTGATACCTTACAATGAGCAGTTCTTC. This gives the protein CASSLIPYNEQFF.

The chain carries TRBV5-4 and TRBJ2-5, with 7 bases lining up with TRBD1. Trimming removed 1 base from V and 2 bases from J; junction bases left unmatched: 5. The CDR3 contains 15 residues. Germline V gene lookup returns CDR1 SGHNT and CDR2 YYREEE (reference sequence). CDR3 DNA sequence: TGTGCCAGCAGCTTGCCCCTCAGGGGGCAAGAGACCCAGTACTTC. Its translation: CASSLPLRGQETQYF.

This clonotype has a count of ten or more. J is TRBJ2-1 and V is TRBV5-1, with 11 bases fitting TRBD2. Germline CDR1 is SGHRS and CDR2 is YFSETQ. V shed 2 bases and J 7 bases; nucleotides not matched to a gene: 8. This CDR3 has 16 amino acids. CDR3 sequence reads: CASSLRLTSGANEQFF. The CDR3, as DNA: TGCGCCAGCAGCTTACGTTTGACTAGCGGGGCAAATGAGCAGTTCTTC.

In this sample, this clonotype turned up many times. The chain carries TRBV14 and TRBJ1-1; D remains ambiguous. Germline assignment: CDR1 SGHDN and CDR2 FVKESK. The CDR3 is 13 residues long. V was shortened by 4 bases and J by 1 base, with 7 bases between the two germline ends. CDR3 nucleotides: TGTGCCAGCAGCCGGACGACGAACACTGAAGCTTTCTTT. It codes for CASSRTTNTEAFF.

About this clonotype itself: A single base separates this from a much larger clone, so it may be a read error. CDR3 nucleotides: TGTGCCGGCAGTCCCCCGGGACAGGGAATTAATGAGCAGTTCTTC. This encodes CAGSPPGQGINEQFF. The chain combines TRBV28 with TRBJ2-1; TRBD1 matches 9 bases. The CDR3 sequence is 15 residues long. The germline gives CDR1 MDHEN, CDR2 SYDVKM.

This clonotype was observed at least ten times. The chain uses TRBV29-1 and TRBJ2-5; 7 bases are shared with TRBD1. After removal of 4 bases from V and 3 bases from J, the junction contained 5 bases not matched to a gene. The CDR3 has 13 residues. In germline, CDR1 is SQVTM, CDR2 ANQGSEA. The CDR3 loop is CSVARDSKETQYF. CDR3 nucleotide sequence: TGCAGCGTTGCCAGGGACAGCAAAGAGACCCAGTACTTC.

J is TRBJ1-1 and V is TRBV18; D gene unclear. Germline V lookup: CDR1 KGHSH, CDR2 LQKENI. The ends were cut back, 3 bases at V and 1 base at J, with 18 bases in the middle. The CDR3 loop spans 17 amino acids. The CDR3 is CASSPAGLGKGNTEAFF. CDR3 sequence (DNA): TGTGCCAGCTCACCGGCCGGGCTGGGAAAAGGGAACACTGAAGCTTTCTTT.

In its sample, this clonotype was seen many times. This chain connects TRBV5-1 to TRBJ2-5, with D tentatively TRBD2 (5 bases). Germline V gene data show CDR1 as SGHRS and CDR2 as YFSETQ. The CDR3 length is 16 residues. With 1 base removed from V and 5 bases from J, the gap between germline ends came to 18 bases. Here the CDR3 reads CASSLMLTGMGETQYF. The CDR3 coding sequence is TGCGCCAGCAGCTTGATGTTGACGGGGATGGGGGAGACCCAGTACTTC.

This clonotype showed up many times. The rearrangement joins TRBV25-1 to TRBJ1-2; D is unclear. The CDR3 has 12 amino acids. V shed 0 bases and J shed 4 bases, with 3 bases lying between them. Germline V lookup: CDR1 MGHDK, CDR2 SYGVNS. The CDR3 region has the DNA TGTGCCAGCAGTGAATACGGCTATGGCTACACCTTC. It encodes CASSEYGYGYTF.

This clonotype was counted at least ten times. The gene calls are TRBV7-6 and TRBJ2-7; possible D gene TRBD2, 7 bases. Germline V gene lookup returns CDR1 SGHVS and CDR2 FNYEAQ. The V end lost 2 bases, the J end lost 6 bases, and 17 bases lay between the germline ends. This CDR3 is built from 15 residues. CDR3 sequence (DNA): TGTGCCAGCAGCTTAAGGGGGACGGGGGGAGGCGAGCAGTACTTC. Translating it yields CASSLRGTGGGEQYF.

For this clonotype: As the CDR3 is not closed by the conserved phenylalanine or tryptophan, this likely results from a read error. This rearrangement joins TRBV27 to TRBJ1-5; D possibly corresponds to TRBD1 (6 bases). V was trimmed by 3 bases and J by 1 base, leaving 7 bases between them. Germline CDR1 and CDR2: MNHEY and SMNVEV (reference sequence). CDR3 length: 14 residues. The CDR3 spells CASSFQGSNQPQHI. CDR3 in DNA: TGTGCCAGCAGTTTTCAGGGGAGCAATCAGCCCCAGCATATT.

This clonotype has ten or more counts. This sequence joins TRBV29-1 and TRBJ2-7; D remains unclear. Trimming stripped 5 bases from V and 0 bases from J, with 14 bases between. This CDR3 spans 14 amino acids. Germline V gives CDR1 SQVTM, CDR2 ANQGSEA. The CDR3 here is CSVLPTSSSYEQYF. CDR3 coding DNA: TGCAGCGTTCTCCCAACTTCTAGCTCCTACGAGCAGTACTTC.

This clonotype has ten or more counts. This chain links TRBV7-2 with TRBJ2-5; D call uncertain. The germline CDR1 and CDR2 sequences are SGHTA and FQGNSA. The germline V and J ends were trimmed by 1 base and 4 bases, with 10 bases remaining between them. This CDR3 region has 14 residues. As DNA, the CDR3 is TGTGCCAGCAGCTTAGGTGGAGCCGTAGAGACCCAGTACTTC. This codes for CASSLGGAVETQYF.

This clonotype was observed at least ten times. The chain recombines TRBV9 with TRBJ2-7; D is undetermined. CDR1 SGDLS and CDR2 YYNGEE come from the germline V gene. This CDR3 spans 15 amino acids. Trimming stripped 0 bases from V and 0 bases from J, with 10 bases between. The CDR3 DNA sequence: TGTGCCAGCAGCGTAGACCCAGCTTCCTCCTACGAGCAGTACTTC. As protein: CASSVDPASSYEQYF.

In its sample, this clonotype was seen many times. This rearrangement joins TRBV27 to TRBJ2-3; D is perhaps TRBD1 or TRBD2 (5 bases each). The CDR3 covers 15 residues. The ends were cut back, 6 bases at V and 0 bases at J, with 13 bases in the middle. Looked up from germline, CDR1 is MNHEY and CDR2 is SMNVEV (reference sequence). CDR3 sequence: CASRSRGLSTDTQYF. DNA for the CDR3: TGTGCCAGCAGGTCCCGGGGCTTGAGCACAGATACGCAGTATTTT.

V and J are TRBV21-1 and TRBJ2-5; the table's D call TRBD2 went unverified against the DNA. TRBV21-1 is a pseudogene. This CDR3 has 15 amino acids. This CDR3 is CASSKDRAVQETQYF. In nucleotides, the CDR3 is TGTGCCAGCAGCAAAGATAGGGCGGTACAAGAGACCCAGTACTTC.

This chain connects TRBV28 to TRBJ1-5, with D unclear. The CDR3 has 14 residues. CDR1 and CDR2 (germline): MDHEN, SYDVKM. V was clipped by 5 bases and J by 0 bases, with 8 bases between them. CDR3 DNA sequence: TGTGCCAGCAGTCGCGGTTATAGCAATCAGCCCCAGCATTTT. This encodes CASSRGYSNQPQHF.

This clonotype occurred a few times. The chain couples TRBV7-3 to TRBJ2-1; D is tentatively TRBD1 or TRBD2 (5 bases each). Trimming left V 5 bases short and J 8 bases short, with 16 bases between. Germline V gives CDR1 SGHTA, CDR2 FQGTGA. The CDR3 spans 14 residues. CDR3 sequence: CASSLGPLGDEQFF. The CDR3 region has the DNA TGTGCCAGCAGCCTGGGACCCCTCGGGGATGAGCAGTTCTTC. Combining the CDR3 with reference TRBV7-3 and TRBJ2-1 gives the whole variable domain GAGVSQTPSNKVTEKGKYVELRCDPISGHTALYWYRQSLGQGPEFLIYFQGTGAADDSGLPNDRFFAVRPEGSVSTLKIQRTERGDSAVYLCASSLGPLGDEQFFGPGTRLTVL.

This clonotype has at least ten counts. CDR3 region: CASSPGPRPDTQYF. The CDR3 nucleotides are TGTGCCAGCAGCCCAGGACCGAGACCAGATACGCAGTATTTT. V and J are TRBV7-6 and TRBJ2-3; D call uncertain. The germline V gene encodes CDR1 SGHVS and CDR2 FNYEAQ. The germline V and J ends were trimmed by 5 bases and 4 bases, with 13 bases remaining between them. The CDR3 totals 14 residues. Filled out from reference TRBV7-6 and TRBJ2-3, the complete variable domain reads GAGVSQSPRYKVTKRGQDVALRCDPISGHVSLYWYRQALGQGPEFLTYFNYEAQQDKSGLPNDRFSAERPEGSISTLTIQRTEQRDSAMYRCASSPGPRPDTQYFGPGTRLTVL.

There are many counts of this clonotype. The V call is TRBV15, the J call TRBJ2-4; D unclear. This CDR3 has 15 residues. Trimming stripped 4 bases from V and 1 base from J, with 11 bases between. The germline gives CDR1 LNHNV, CDR2 YYDKDF (reference sequence). CDR3 residues: CATSNPWLAKNIQYF. CDR3 DNA: TGTGCCACCAGCAACCCGTGGTTGGCCAAAAACATTCAGTACTTC.